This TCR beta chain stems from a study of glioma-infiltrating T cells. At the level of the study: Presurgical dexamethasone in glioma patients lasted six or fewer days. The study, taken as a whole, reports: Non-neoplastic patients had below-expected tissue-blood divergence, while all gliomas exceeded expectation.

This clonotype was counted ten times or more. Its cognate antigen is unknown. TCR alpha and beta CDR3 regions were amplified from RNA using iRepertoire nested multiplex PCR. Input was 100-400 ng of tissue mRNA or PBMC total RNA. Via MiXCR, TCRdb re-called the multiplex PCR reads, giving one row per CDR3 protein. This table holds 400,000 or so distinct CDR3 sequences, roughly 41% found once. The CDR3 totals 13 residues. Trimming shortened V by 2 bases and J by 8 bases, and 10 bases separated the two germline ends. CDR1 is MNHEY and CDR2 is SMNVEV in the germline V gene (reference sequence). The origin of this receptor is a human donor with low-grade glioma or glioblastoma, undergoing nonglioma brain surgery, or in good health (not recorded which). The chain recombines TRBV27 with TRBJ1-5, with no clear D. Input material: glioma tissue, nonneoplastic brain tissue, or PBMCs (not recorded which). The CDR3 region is CASSLTGFEPQHF. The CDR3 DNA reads TGTGCCAGCAGTTTAACCGGGTTTGAGCCCCAGCATTTT.